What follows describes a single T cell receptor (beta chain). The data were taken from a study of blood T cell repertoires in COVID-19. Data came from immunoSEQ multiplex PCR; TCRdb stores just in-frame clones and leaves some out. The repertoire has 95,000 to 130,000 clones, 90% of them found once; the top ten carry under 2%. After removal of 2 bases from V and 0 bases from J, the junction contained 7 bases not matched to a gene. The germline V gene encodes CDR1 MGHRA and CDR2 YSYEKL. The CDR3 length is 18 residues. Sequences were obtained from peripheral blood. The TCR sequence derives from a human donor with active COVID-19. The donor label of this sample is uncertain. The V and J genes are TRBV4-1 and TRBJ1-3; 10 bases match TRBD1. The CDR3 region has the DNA TGCGCCAGCAGCCAACCGGACAGGGGGTTTGTCTCTGGAAACACCATATATTTT. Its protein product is CASSQPDRGFVSGNTIYF.